This note documents a single TCR beta chain sequence. The antigen remains unidentified. The data belong to a study of T cell responses to AZD1222 COVID-19 vaccine. Study-wide points: White British donors predominated, females outnumbered males, and clonal diversity was possibly underestimated. Repertoire sampling was restricted to post-peak T cell response timepoints. Only a handful of people who got AZD1222 tested seropositive at baseline.

The CDR3 sequence is 15 residues long. Looked up from germline, CDR1 is SNHLY and CDR2 is FYNNEI. V was clipped by 6 bases and J by 1 base; unmatched bases: 5. Clones were read by immunoSEQ multiplex PCR, and TCRdb kept only the in-frame ones, dropping some. The sample contains about 150,000 clones, about 87% of which appear only once. The J gene is TRBJ1-4, the V gene TRBV2, with TRBD1 identical over 7 bases. Sequences were derived from peripheral blood, sampled on day 0 of AZD1222 vaccination. This receptor was identified in an adult in good health. In nucleotides, the CDR3 is TGTGCCAGCAGCGAAAGGGGGCTAACTAATGAAAAACTGTTTTTT. This gives the protein CASSERGLTNEKLFF.